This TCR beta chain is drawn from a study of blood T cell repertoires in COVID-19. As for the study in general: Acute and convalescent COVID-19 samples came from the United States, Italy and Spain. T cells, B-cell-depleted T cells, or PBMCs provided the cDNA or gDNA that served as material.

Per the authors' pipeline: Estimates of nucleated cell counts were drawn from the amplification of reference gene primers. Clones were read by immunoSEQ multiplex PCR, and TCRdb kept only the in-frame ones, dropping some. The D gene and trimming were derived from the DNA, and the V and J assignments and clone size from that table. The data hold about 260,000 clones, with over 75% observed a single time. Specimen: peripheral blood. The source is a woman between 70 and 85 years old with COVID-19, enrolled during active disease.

CDR3: CASSQSPVGRGVRGTEAFF. CDR3 sequence (DNA): TGCGCCAGCAGCCAATCCCCCGTGGGGAGGGGGGTAAGGGGCACTGAAGCTTTCTTT. This chain uses TRBV4-1 with TRBJ1-1, with D perhaps matching TRBD1 (6 bases). V gave up 2 bases and J gave up 4 bases, with 26 bases separating them. CDR3 length equals 19 residues. Germline V gives CDR1 MGHRA, CDR2 YSYEKL.